This T cell receptor (beta chain) emerged from a study of T cell clonotyping in hematopoietic cell transplantation. Study-wide results and limits: Pathologically expanded recipient clonotypes increased progressively from day 30 to day 180 as diversity fell.

Blood collection times were about day -28 and days 30, 100, 180 posttransplant. The table came from immunoSEQ multiplex PCR; TCRdb's copy has only in-frame clones and leaves some out. The sample consists of more than 6,500 clones, roughly 94% of them appearing once. V lost 2 bases to trimming and J lost 7 bases; unmatched junction nucleotides: 14. Germline V gives CDR1 ENHRY, CDR2 SYGVKD. The CDR3 length is 17 residues. A note on this clone: Its antigen is undetermined.

The sequencing used peripheral blood mononuclear cells, collected 30 days after allogeneic stem cell transplant. The clonotype was recovered from a male patient aged 60-70 years who had an allogeneic stem cell transplant from an unrelated donor, so T cells may come from the graft donor. Some clones in this sample may be carry-over from other donors' samples. The chain combines TRBV10-3 with TRBJ1-2; 9 nucleotides line up with TRBD1. CDR3 sequence (DNA): TGTGCCATCAGTGAGCCGTATTACAGGGGGCGAGGCGGTGGCTACACCTTC. Translating it yields CAISEPYYRGRGGGYTF.